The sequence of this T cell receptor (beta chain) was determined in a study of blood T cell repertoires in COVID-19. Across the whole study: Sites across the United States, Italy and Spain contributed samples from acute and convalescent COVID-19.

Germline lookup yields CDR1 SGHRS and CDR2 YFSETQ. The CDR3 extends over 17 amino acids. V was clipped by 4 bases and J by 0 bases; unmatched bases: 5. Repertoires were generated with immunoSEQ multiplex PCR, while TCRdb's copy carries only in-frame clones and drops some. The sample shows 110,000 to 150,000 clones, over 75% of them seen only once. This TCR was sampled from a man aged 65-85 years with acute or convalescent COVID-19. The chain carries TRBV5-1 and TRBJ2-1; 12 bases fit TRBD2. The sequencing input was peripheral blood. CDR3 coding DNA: TGCGCCAGCAGCGCTTCGACTAGCGGGAGCTCCTACAATGAGCAGTTCTTC. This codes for CASSASTSGSSYNEQFF.